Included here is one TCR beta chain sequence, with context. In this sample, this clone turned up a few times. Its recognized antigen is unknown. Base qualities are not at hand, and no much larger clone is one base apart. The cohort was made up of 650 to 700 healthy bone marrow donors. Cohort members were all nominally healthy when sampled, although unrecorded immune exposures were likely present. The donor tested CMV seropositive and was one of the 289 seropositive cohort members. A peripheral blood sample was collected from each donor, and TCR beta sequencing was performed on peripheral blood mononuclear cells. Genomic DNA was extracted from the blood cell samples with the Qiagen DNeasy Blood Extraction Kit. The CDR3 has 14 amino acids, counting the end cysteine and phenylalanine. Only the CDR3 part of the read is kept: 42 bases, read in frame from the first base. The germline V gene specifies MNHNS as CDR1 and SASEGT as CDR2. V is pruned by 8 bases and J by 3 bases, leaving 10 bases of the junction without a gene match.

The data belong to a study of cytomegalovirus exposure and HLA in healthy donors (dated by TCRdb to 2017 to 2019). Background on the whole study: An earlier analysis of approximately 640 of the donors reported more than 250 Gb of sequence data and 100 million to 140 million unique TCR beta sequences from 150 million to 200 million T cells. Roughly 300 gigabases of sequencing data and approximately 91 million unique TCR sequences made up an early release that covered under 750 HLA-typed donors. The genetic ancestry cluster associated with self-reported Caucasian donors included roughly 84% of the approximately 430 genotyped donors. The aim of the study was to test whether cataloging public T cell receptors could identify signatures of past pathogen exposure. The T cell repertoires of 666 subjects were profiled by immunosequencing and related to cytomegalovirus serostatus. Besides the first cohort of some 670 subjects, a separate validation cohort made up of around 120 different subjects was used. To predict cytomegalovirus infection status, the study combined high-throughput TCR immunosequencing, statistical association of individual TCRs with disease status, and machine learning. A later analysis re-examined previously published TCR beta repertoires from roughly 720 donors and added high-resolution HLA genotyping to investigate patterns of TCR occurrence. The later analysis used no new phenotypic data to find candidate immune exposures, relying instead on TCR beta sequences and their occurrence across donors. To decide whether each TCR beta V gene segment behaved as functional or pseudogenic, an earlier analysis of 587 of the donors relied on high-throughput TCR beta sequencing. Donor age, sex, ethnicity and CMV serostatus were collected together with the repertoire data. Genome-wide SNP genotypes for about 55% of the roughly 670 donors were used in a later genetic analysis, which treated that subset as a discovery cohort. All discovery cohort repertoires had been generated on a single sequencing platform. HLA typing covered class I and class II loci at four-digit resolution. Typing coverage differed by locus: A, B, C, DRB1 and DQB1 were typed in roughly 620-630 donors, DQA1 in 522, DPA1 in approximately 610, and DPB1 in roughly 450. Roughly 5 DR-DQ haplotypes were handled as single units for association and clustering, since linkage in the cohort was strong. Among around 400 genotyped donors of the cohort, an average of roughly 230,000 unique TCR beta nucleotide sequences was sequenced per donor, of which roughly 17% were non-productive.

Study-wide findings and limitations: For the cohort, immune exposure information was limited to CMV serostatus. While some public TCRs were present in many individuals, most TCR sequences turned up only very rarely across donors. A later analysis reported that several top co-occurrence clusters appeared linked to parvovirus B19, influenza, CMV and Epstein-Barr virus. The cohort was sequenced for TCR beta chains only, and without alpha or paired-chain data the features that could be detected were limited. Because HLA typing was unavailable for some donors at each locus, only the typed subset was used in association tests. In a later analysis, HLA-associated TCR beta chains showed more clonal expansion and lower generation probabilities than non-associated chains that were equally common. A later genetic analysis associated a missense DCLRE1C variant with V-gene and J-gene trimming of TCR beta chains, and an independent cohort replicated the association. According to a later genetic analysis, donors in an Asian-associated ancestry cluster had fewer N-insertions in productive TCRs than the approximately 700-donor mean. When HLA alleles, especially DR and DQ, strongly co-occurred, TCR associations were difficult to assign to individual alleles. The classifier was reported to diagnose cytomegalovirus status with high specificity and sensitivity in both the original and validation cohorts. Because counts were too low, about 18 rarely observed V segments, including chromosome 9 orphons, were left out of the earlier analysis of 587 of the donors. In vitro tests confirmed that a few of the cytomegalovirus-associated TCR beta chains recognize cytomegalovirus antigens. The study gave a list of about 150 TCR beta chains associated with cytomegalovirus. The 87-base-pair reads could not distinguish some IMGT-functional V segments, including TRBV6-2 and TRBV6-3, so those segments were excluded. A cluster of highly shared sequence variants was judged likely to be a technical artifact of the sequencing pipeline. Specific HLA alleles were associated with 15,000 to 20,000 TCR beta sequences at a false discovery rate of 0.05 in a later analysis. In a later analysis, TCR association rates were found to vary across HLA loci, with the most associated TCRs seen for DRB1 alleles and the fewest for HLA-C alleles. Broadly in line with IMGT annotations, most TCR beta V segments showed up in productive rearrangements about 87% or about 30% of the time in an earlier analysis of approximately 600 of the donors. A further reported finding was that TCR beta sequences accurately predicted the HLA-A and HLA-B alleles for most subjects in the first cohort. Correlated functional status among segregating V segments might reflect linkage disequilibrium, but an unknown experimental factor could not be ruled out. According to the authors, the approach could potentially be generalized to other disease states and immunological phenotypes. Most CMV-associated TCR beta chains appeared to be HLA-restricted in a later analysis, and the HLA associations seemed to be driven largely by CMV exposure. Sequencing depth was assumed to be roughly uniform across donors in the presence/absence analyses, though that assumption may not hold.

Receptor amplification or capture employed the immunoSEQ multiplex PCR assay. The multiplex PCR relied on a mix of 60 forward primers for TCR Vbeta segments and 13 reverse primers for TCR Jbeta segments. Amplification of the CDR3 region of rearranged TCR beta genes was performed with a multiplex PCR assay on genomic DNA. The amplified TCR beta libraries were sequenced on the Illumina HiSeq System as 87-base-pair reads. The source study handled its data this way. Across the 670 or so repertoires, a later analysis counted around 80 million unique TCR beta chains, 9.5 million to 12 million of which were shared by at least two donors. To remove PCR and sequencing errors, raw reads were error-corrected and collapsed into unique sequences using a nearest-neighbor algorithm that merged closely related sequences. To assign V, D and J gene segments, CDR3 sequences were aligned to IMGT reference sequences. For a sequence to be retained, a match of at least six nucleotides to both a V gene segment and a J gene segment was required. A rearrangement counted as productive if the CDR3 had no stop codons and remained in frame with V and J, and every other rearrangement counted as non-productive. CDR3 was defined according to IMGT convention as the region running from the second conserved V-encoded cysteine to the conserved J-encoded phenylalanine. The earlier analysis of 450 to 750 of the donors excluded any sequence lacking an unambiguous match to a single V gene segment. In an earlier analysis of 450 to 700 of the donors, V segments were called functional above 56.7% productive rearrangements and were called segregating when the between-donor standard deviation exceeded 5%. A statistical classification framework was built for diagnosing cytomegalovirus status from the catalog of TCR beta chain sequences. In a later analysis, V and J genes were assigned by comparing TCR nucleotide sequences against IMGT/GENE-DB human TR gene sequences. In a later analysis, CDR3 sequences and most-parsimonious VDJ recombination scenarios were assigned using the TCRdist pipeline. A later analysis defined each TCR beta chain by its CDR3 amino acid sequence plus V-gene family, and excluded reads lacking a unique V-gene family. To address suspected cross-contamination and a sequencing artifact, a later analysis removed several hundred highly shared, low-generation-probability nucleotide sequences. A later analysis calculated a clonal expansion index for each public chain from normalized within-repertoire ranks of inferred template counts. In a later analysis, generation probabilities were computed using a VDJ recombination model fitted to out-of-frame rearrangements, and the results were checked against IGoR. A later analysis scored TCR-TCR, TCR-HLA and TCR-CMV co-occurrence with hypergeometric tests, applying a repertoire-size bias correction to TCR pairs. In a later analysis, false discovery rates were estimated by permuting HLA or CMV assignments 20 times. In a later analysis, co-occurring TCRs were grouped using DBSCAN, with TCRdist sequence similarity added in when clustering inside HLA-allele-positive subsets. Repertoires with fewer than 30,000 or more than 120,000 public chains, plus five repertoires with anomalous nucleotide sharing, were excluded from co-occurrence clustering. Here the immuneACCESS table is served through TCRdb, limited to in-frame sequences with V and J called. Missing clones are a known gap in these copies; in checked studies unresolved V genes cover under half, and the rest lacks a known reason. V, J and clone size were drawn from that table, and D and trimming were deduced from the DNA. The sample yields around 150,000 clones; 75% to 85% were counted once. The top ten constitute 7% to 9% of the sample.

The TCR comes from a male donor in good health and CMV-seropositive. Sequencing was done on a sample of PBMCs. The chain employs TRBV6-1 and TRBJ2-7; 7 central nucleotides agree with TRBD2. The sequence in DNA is TGTGCCAGCGGGAGGGAATTGAATTACTACGAGCAGTACTTC. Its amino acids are CASGRELNYYEQYF.